This T cell receptor beta chain originates from a study of blood T cell repertoires in COVID-19. The wider study: The United States, Italy and Spain were the sources of the acute and convalescent COVID-19 samples. T cells, B-cell-depleted T cells, or PBMCs supplied cDNA or gDNA.

This clone was picked up many times. Methods used by the authors: Estimation of nucleated cell counts relied on the amplification of reference gene primers. Profiling relied on immunoSEQ multiplex PCR, and the TCRdb table lists in-frame clones only, not all of them. That table gives V, J and clone size, and the DNA gave D and trimming. The data show over 300,000 clones, almost 90% seen once. CDR1 and CDR2 from the germline V gene are SGHDN and FVKESK. Trimming cost V 2 bases and J 7 bases; bases outside gene matches: 7. The CDR3 is 14 amino acids. The TCR comes from a young man with active or convalescent COVID-19. The sequenced material came from peripheral blood. This chain uses TRBV14 with TRBJ1-2; 7 bases map to TRBD1. Here the CDR3 DNA reads TGTGCCAGCAGCCAAATTACAGGGGACGGTGGCTACACCTTC. It specifies CASSQITGDGGYTF.